Listed below are T cell receptor beta chains from one sample, sequenced in a study of tumor-infiltrating lymphocytes in localized non-small cell lung cancer. Data came from immunoSEQ multiplex PCR; TCRdb stores just in-frame clones and leaves some out. The sample gives 6,500 to 7,000 clones, 74% of which show up once; around 12% is in the top ten. Sequencing was performed on lung tumor tissue. These receptor sequences come from a human donor with non-small cell lung cancer. Each CDR3 is given with its conserved first and last residue. Fields, in order: J gene, D gene, V gene, clone size, CDR3 DNA, CDR3 protein. The D gene is left open where the match is weak. Size is stated for part of the rows, as once, few or many counts, or as a class when the clone is expanded.

j_call: TRBJ1-1
d_call: -
v_call: TRBV6-5
clone_size: -
cdr3_nt: TGTGCCAGCAGCCCCCACCGGGACACTGAAGCTTTCTTT
cdr3_aa: CASSPHRDTEAFF

j_call: TRBJ2-5
d_call: -
v_call: TRBV15
clone_size: -
cdr3_nt: TGTGCCACCAGCAGCCCTAGGGAGCAGGAGACCCAGTACTTC
cdr3_aa: CATSSPREQETQYF

j_call: TRBJ1-4
d_call: -
v_call: TRBV18
clone_size: -
cdr3_nt: TGTGCCAGCTCACCACTGACAACAACTAATGAAAAACTGTTTTTT
cdr3_aa: CASSPLTTTNEKLFF

j_call: TRBJ1-5
d_call: TRBD1
v_call: TRBV6-1
clone_size: -
cdr3_nt: TGTGCCAGCAGTGATGAGGGACAGGGCTCTAAGCCCCAGCATTTT
cdr3_aa: CASSDEGQGSKPQHF

j_call: TRBJ1-2
d_call: -
v_call: TRBV6-5
clone_size: -
cdr3_nt: TGTGCCAGCAGCGAGGGACGGGACGAAGGCTACACCTTC
cdr3_aa: CASSEGRDEGYTF

j_call: TRBJ1-4
d_call: -
v_call: TRBV18
clone_size: -
cdr3_nt: TGTGCCAGCTCCCACCTCGTGTCCAGGGTTGGGGAAAAACTGTTTTTT
cdr3_aa: CASSHLVSRVGEKLFF

j_call: TRBJ1-4
d_call: -
v_call: TRBV5-6
clone_size: -
cdr3_nt: TGTGCCAGCAGCTTGGCAGAAGGTGAAAAACTGTTTTTT
cdr3_aa: CASSLAEGEKLFF

j_call: TRBJ2-1
d_call: -
v_call: TRBV5-1
clone_size: -
cdr3_nt: TGCGCCAGCAGCTTGGCGGGAGAACCCCCCAATGAGCAGTTCTTC
cdr3_aa: CASSLAGEPPNEQFF

j_call: TRBJ2-5
d_call: -
v_call: TRBV6-5
clone_size: once
cdr3_nt: TGTGCCAGCAGTTACGGCACACAGGGAACGGGGGAGACCCAGTACTTC
cdr3_aa: CASSYGTQGTGETQYF

j_call: TRBJ1-1
d_call: -
v_call: TRBV29-1
clone_size: few
cdr3_nt: TGCAGCGTTGATTTGGTTCGTAACACTGAAGCTTTCTTT
cdr3_aa: CSVDLVRNTEAFF

j_call: TRBJ2-4
d_call: -
v_call: TRBV7-8
clone_size: -
cdr3_nt: TGTGCCAGCAGCTCCGGGCCCGGGGCCAAAAACATTCAGTACTTC
cdr3_aa: CASSSGPGAKNIQYF

j_call: TRBJ1-2
d_call: -
v_call: TRBV10-3
clone_size: -
cdr3_nt: TGTGCCATCAGTGCAGTGTTAGACAGGCCCCTCTACGGCTACACCTTC
cdr3_aa: CAISAVLDRPLYGYTF

j_call: TRBJ2-7
d_call: TRBD2
v_call: TRBV5-3
clone_size: -
cdr3_nt: TGTGCCAGAAGCCCCGGGACTAGCGGGTACGAGCAGTACTTC
cdr3_aa: CARSPGTSGYEQYF

j_call: TRBJ2-7
d_call: TRBD1
v_call: TRBV6-5
clone_size: -
cdr3_nt: TGTGCCAGCAGTTATCCGGGACAGGGGACCTACGAGCAGTACTTC
cdr3_aa: CASSYPGQGTYEQYF

j_call: TRBJ2-5
d_call: -
v_call: TRBV30
clone_size: -
cdr3_nt: TGTGCCTGGTCCACGGGCGGCCCATCAGAGACCCAGTACTTC
cdr3_aa: CAWSTGGPSETQYF

j_call: TRBJ1-1
d_call: -
v_call: TRBV5-6
clone_size: -
cdr3_nt: TGTGCCAGCAGCCAACCATTCGGGGCTCGGGTGAACACTGAAGCTTTCTTT
cdr3_aa: CASSQPFGARVNTEAFF

j_call: TRBJ1-3
d_call: -
v_call: TRBV5-1
clone_size: -
cdr3_nt: TGCGCCAGCAGCTTGTACGGACCTGGAAACACCATATATTTT
cdr3_aa: CASSLYGPGNTIYF

j_call: TRBJ1-1
d_call: -
v_call: TRBV5-1
clone_size: once
cdr3_nt: TGCGCCAGCAGCTTGTTCAAGGGGGAGAACACTGAAGCTTTCTTT
cdr3_aa: CASSLFKGENTEAFF

j_call: TRBJ1-5
d_call: TRBD1
v_call: TRBV19
clone_size: -
cdr3_nt: TGTGCCAGTAGTCTCGGGACAGGGGGGCAGCCCCAGCATTTT
cdr3_aa: CASSLGTGGQPQHF

j_call: TRBJ1-5
d_call: -
v_call: TRBV6-1
clone_size: few
cdr3_nt: TGTGCCAGCAGTCCCGATTTTCAGCCCCAGCATTTT
cdr3_aa: CASSPDFQPQHF

j_call: TRBJ2-1
d_call: -
v_call: TRBV7-9
clone_size: -
cdr3_nt: TGTGCCAGCAGCTTAGGGGGACTGTACAATGAGCAGTTCTTC
cdr3_aa: CASSLGGLYNEQFF

j_call: TRBJ1-5
d_call: TRBD1
v_call: TRBV5-1
clone_size: -
cdr3_nt: TGCGCCAGCAGTCCCGCTTCAGGACAGGGGAATCAGCCCCAGCATTTT
cdr3_aa: CASSPASGQGNQPQHF

j_call: TRBJ2-7
d_call: -
v_call: TRBV9
clone_size: -
cdr3_nt: TGTGCCAGCAGCGTAGACCAGGACAGCTCCTACGAGCAGTACTTC
cdr3_aa: CASSVDQDSSYEQYF

j_call: TRBJ2-5
d_call: -
v_call: TRBV11-2
clone_size: -
cdr3_nt: TGTGCCAGCAGCCTACAGACAGGGAGGTTGGAGACCCAGTACTTC
cdr3_aa: CASSLQTGRLETQYF

j_call: TRBJ2-5
d_call: TRBD1
v_call: TRBV5-1
clone_size: -
cdr3_nt: TGCGCCAGCAGCTTGGGCGACAGGGACCGAGAGACCCAGTACTTC
cdr3_aa: CASSLGDRDRETQYF

j_call: TRBJ2-3
d_call: -
v_call: TRBV30
clone_size: -
cdr3_nt: TGTGCCTGGAGTCGGGTCGAAGGGACCTACACAGATACGCAGTATTTT
cdr3_aa: CAWSRVEGTYTDTQYF

j_call: TRBJ2-5
d_call: -
v_call: TRBV7-2
clone_size: -
cdr3_nt: TGTGCCAGCAGCTTAGAATCCAGGGTCTCTCAAGAGACCCAGTACTTC
cdr3_aa: CASSLESRVSQETQYF

j_call: TRBJ1-1
d_call: -
v_call: TRBV5-1
clone_size: -
cdr3_nt: TGCGCCAGCAGCTTTGAAAGGAACACTGAAGCTTTCTTT
cdr3_aa: CASSFERNTEAFF

j_call: TRBJ2-7
d_call: TRBD1
v_call: TRBV5-1
clone_size: -
cdr3_nt: TGCGCCAGCAGCTGGACAGGGGACTCCTACGAGCAGTACTTC
cdr3_aa: CASSWTGDSYEQYF

j_call: TRBJ1-6
d_call: -
v_call: TRBV30
clone_size: -
cdr3_nt: TGTGCCTGGAGTTGGGGGTTAGATTCACCCCTCCACTTT
cdr3_aa: CAWSWGLDSPLHF

j_call: TRBJ2-1
d_call: -
v_call: TRBV18
clone_size: -
cdr3_nt: TGTGCCAGCTCCCGCGGCATGGGTGAGCAGTTCTTC
cdr3_aa: CASSRGMGEQFF

j_call: TRBJ2-1
d_call: -
v_call: TRBV7-2
clone_size: -
cdr3_nt: TGTGCCAGCAGCCCTAGAGACGTGGGCAGTGAGCAGTTCTTC
cdr3_aa: CASSPRDVGSEQFF

j_call: TRBJ2-6
d_call: TRBD1
v_call: TRBV19
clone_size: -
cdr3_nt: TGTGCCAGTAGCCATTACAGGGGGCGGGGGACTGGGGCCAACGTCCTGACTTTC
cdr3_aa: CASSHYRGRGTGANVLTF

j_call: TRBJ2-7
d_call: -
v_call: TRBV18
clone_size: -
cdr3_nt: TGTGCCAGCTCACGAGAAGGGCCCTCCTACGAGCAGTACTTC
cdr3_aa: CASSREGPSYEQYF

j_call: TRBJ1-1
d_call: -
v_call: TRBV7-9
clone_size: -
cdr3_nt: TGTGCCAGCAGCTTTAGGGGTGGGACCGGGGCCACTGAAGCTTTCTTT
cdr3_aa: CASSFRGGTGATEAFF

j_call: TRBJ1-5
d_call: TRBD1
v_call: TRBV4-1
clone_size: -
cdr3_nt: TGCGCCAGCAGAATCAGCAATACAGGGGGAGGAAGCAATCAGCCCCAGCATTTT
cdr3_aa: CASRISNTGGGSNQPQHF

j_call: TRBJ2-5
d_call: -
v_call: TRBV6-6
clone_size: -
cdr3_nt: TGTGCCAGCCACGTCGGGGGCCAAGAGACCCAGTACTTC
cdr3_aa: CASHVGGQETQYF

j_call: TRBJ2-3
d_call: -
v_call: TRBV5-1
clone_size: -
cdr3_nt: TGCGCCAGCAGCACCAACCCGATAGGGGGAGGAGGCACAGATACGCAGTATTTT
cdr3_aa: CASSTNPIGGGGTDTQYF

j_call: TRBJ1-2
d_call: TRBD1
v_call: TRBV30
clone_size: -
cdr3_nt: TGTGCCCAGACAGGGAACTATGGCTACACCTTC
cdr3_aa: CAQTGNYGYTF

j_call: TRBJ2-5
d_call: -
v_call: TRBV5-6
clone_size: -
cdr3_nt: TGTGCCAGCAGCTTACGGAACCAAGAGACCCAGTACTTC
cdr3_aa: CASSLRNQETQYF

j_call: TRBJ2-2
d_call: -
v_call: TRBV11-2
clone_size: -
cdr3_nt: TGTGCCAGCAGCTTATACAGCGCGAACACCGGGGAGCTGTTTTTT
cdr3_aa: CASSLYSANTGELFF